This T cell receptor beta chain derives from a study of blood T cell repertoires in COVID-19. Only one count was recorded for this clone. Assay used: immunoSEQ multiplex PCR; TCRdb lists only in-frame clones, some missing. The table lists roughly 280,000 clones, around 85% of them singletons. Germline V CDR1 and CDR2: MNHNY, SVGAGI (reference sequence). The CDR3 is made up of 16 amino acids. V lost 5 bases to trimming and J lost 7 bases; unmatched junction nucleotides: 11. The gene calls are TRBV6-6 and TRBJ2-1; 10 bases map to TRBD1. The sequence derives from a woman aged 70-85 years with acute or convalescent COVID-19. The material sequenced was peripheral blood. CDR3: CASSQPGQGRRNEQFF. CDR3 nucleotide sequence: TGTGCCAGCAGTCAACCGGGACAGGGGAGGAGGAATGAGCAGTTCTTC.